Below, 4 T cell receptor beta chains from the same sample are listed, as sequenced in a study of beta chain features in type 1 diabetes. Sequenced material consisted of expressed TCRB transcripts (all of the isolated RNA was reverse transcribed). Measured with immunoSEQ multiplex PCR; TCRdb has only the in-frame clones, and not every one. This sample yields some 220,000 clones, of which approximately 11% are seen a single time; 1% to 1.5% belongs to the top ten. Material: central memory CD4+ T cells from blood. These receptors all come from a man younger than 30 in good health.

The rearrangement uses TRBV5-1 and TRBJ2-1, with TRBD2 matching over 8 bases. This CDR3 has 16 amino acids. CDR1 and CDR2 (germline): SGHRS, YFSETQ. V trimming: 5 bases; J trimming: 10 bases; junction bases outside the gene matches: 17. The CDR3 reads CASRPVRAGEQEEQFF. In nucleotides, the CDR3 is TGCGCCAGCAGGCCCGTAAGAGCGGGAGAGCAAGAGGAGCAGTTCTTC.

This clone was seen a few times. The chain employs TRBV6-6 and TRBJ1-5, with D uncertain. Trimming stripped 2 bases from V and 2 bases from J, with 7 bases between. This CDR3 has 14 residues. The germline V gene encodes CDR1 MNHNY and CDR2 SVGAGI (reference sequence). The CDR3 bases are TGTGCCAGCAGTTACAGGGAGGGCAATCAGCCCCAGCATTTT. Its protein is CASSYREGNQPQHF.

This clone has at least ten counts. This sequence joins TRBV28 and TRBJ2-1, with 12 bases identical to TRBD2. Germline V gene sequence: CDR1 MDHEN, CDR2 SYDVKM. The CDR3 totals 15 residues. V was clipped by 4 bases and J by 7 bases; unmatched bases: 5. CDR3 in amino acids: CASSSLAGGRNEQFF. DNA of the CDR3: TGTGCCAGCAGTTCCCTAGCGGGAGGGCGGAATGAGCAGTTCTTC.

The chain uses TRBV29-1 and TRBJ2-3, with TRBD2 identical over 10 bases. Germline V gene data show CDR1 as SQVTM and CDR2 as ANQGSEA. This CDR3 comprises 15 residues. The J segment lost 3 bases and the V segment lost 7 bases, leaving 10 bases of the junction unmatched. CDR3 residues: CSALRLAGITDTQYF. The CDR3 bases are TGCAGCGCCCTCCGACTAGCGGGTATAACAGATACGCAGTATTTT.